This T cell receptor (beta chain) emerged from a study of identical twins. Study results and limitations: The degree of excess twin sharing was weaker in beta out-of-frame sequences.

Unique molecular identifiers were present on cDNA, and template switching added a universal primer site. In TCRdb, the 5' RACE reads were re-called with MiXCR into one record per CDR3 protein. The sample consists of 500,000 or so distinct CDR3 sequences, over 11% of them appearing once. This clonotype was found a few times. Its specificity is not known. The trim removed 2 bases at V and 3 bases at J, leaving 5 bases unmatched. The CDR3 is 15 amino acids. This sample was also put to use in a study of yellow fever vaccine responses in identical twins.

The rearrangement uses TRBV23-1 and TRBJ2-3, with 7 nucleotides matching TRBD2. TRBV23-1 qualifies as an ORF whose function is uncertain. The sequencing input was CD4+ T cells sorted from blood. This sequence was found in a woman under 30 in good health. The CDR3 reads CASSQKGSGTDTQYF. CDR3 DNA sequence: TGCGCCAGCAGTCAAAAAGGTAGCGGGACAGATACGCAGTATTTT.